The entry that follows covers one TCR beta chain sequence. What it recognizes is unknown. The germline V gene encodes CDR1 SGDLS and CDR2 YYNGEE. Deletions cut 0 bases from V and 0 bases from J, with 9 bases between. The CDR3 is made up of 16 amino acids. Sequenced by immunoSEQ multiplex PCR; TCRdb stores in-frame clones only, minus some. The data show tens of thousands of clones, 70% to 75% seen once. Scientists isolated CD4+ T cells after a roughly 9-day culture period ended. Each participant was given two doses of one vaccine (BNT162b2 or mRNA-1273). Nucleocapsid antibody tests were negative, and the vaccine recipients had no prior SARS-CoV-2 infection. Cultures had half their medium replaced with IL-2 medium on days 3 and 7. These data come from a study of vaccination effects on CD4 cells after COVID-19. Background on the study: Under the ViraFEST assay, PBMC were stimulated with viral peptide pools so that antigen-specific CD4+ T cells expanded. Sequencing was performed afterwards.

Sample: CD4+ T cells from PBMCs cultured without peptide, taken after COVID-19 vaccination. This receptor was taken from a human donor who received a COVID-19 vaccine. The chain uses TRBV9 and TRBJ2-2; D is unclear. In DNA, the CDR3 is TGTGCCAGCAGCGTAGGGTTAGGGCCGAACACCGGGGAGCTGTTTTTT. Translation: CASSVGLGPNTGELFF.